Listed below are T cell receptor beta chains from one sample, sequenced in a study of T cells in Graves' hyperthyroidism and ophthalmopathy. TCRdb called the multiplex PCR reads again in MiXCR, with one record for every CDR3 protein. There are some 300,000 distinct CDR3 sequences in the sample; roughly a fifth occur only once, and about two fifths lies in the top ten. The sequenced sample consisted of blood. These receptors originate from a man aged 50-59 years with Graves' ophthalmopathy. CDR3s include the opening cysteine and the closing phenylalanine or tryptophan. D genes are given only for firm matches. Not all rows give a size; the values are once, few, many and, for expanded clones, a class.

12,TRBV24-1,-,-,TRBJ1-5,CATSDPDQPQHF,TGTGCCACCAGTGATCCGGACCAGCCCCAGCATTTT
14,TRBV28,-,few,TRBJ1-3,CASSLTQERGTIYF,TGTGCCAGCAGTCTCACTCAGGAGAGGGGCACCATATATTTT
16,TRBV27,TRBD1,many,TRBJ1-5,CASSSLRTGADQPQHF,TGTGCCAGCAGTTCACTGAGGACAGGGGCGGATCAGCCCCAGCATTTT
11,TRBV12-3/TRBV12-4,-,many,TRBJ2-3,CASGSTDTQYF,TGTGCCAGCGGTTCCACAGATACGCAGTATTTT
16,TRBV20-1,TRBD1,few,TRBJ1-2,CSARDAAGGASSGYTF,TGCAGTGCTAGAGATGCGGCAGGGGGCGCTTCCTCTGGCTACACCTTC
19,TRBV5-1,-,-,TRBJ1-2,CASSLPPSDRSTPYVGYTF,TGCGCCAGCAGCTTGCCCCCCTCCGACAGGAGCACCCCCTATGTTGGCTACACCTTC
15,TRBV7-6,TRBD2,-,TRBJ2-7,CASGPTGLAGREQYF,TGTGCCAGCGGTCCAACGGGACTAGCGGGGAGGGAGCAGTACTTC
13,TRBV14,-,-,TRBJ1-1,CASSQWENTEAFF,TGTGCCAGCAGCCAATGGGAGAACACTGAAGCTTTCTTT
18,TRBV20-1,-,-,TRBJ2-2,CSARDKEDLDGWGGELFF,TGCAGTGCTAGAGATAAGGAAGATCTAGACGGTTGGGGAGGGGAGCTGTTTTTT
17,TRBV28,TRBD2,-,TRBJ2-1,CASSSLQLAGGRNEQFF,TGTGCCAGCAGTTCCCTCCAACTAGCGGGGGGGAGGAATGAGCAGTTCTTC
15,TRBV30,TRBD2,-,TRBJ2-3,CAWTPWSGVTDTQYF,TGTGCCTGGACCCCTTGGAGCGGGGTCACAGATACGCAGTATTTT
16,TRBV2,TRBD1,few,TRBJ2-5,CASSGTGWQFQETQYF,TGTGCCAGCAGTGGGACAGGGTGGCAGTTTCAGGAGACCCAGTACTTC
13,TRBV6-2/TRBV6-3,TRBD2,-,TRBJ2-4,CASSLAGGNIQYF,TGTGCCAGCAGTTTAGCGGGAGGGAACATTCAGTACTTC
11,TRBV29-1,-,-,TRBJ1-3,CSVESGNTIYF,TGCAGCGTTGAATCCGGAAACACCATATATTTT
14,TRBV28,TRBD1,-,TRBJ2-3,CASSSRQGIDTQYF,TGTGCCAGCAGTTCTCGACAGGGAATAGATACGCAGTATTTT
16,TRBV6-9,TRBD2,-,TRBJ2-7,CASSFMLGTRSYEQYF,TGTGCCAGCAGTTTCATGCTGGGGACTAGATCCTACGAGCAGTACTTC
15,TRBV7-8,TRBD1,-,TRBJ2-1,CASSVDRGPYNEQFF,TGTGCCAGCAGCGTGGACAGGGGGCCTTACAATGAGCAGTTCTTC
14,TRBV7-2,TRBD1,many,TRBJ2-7,CAGALGQGLFEQYF,TGTGCCGGGGCCCTAGGACAGGGTTTATTTGAGCAGTACTTC
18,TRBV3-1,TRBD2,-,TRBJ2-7,CASSQEGGLAGETYEQYF,TGTGCCAGCAGCCAAGAAGGAGGACTAGCGGGAGAGACCTACGAGCAGTACTTC
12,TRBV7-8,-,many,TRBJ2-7,CASSLKAVEQYF,TGTGCCAGCAGCTTAAAGGCGGTCGAGCAGTACTTC
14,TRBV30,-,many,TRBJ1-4,CASGRSQQNEKLFF,TGTGCCTCAGGACGTTCACAGCAGAATGAAAAACTGTTTTTT
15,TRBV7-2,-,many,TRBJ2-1,CASSLVPHLRNEQFF,TGTGCCAGCAGCTTAGTCCCCCACCTGCGCAATGAGCAGTTCTTC
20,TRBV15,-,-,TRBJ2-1,CATSRKGGQGWISSYNEQFF,TGTGCCACCAGCAGAAAAGGGGGTCAGGGTTGGATTAGCTCCTACAATGAGCAGTTCTTC
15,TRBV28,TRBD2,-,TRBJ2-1,CASRGTAGVYNEQFF,TGTGCCAGCAGGGGTACAGCGGGAGTCTACAATGAGCAGTTCTTC
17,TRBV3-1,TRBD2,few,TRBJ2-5,CASRYQVASGIGETQYF,TGTGCCAGCAGGTATCAGGTCGCTAGCGGGATCGGAGAGACCCAGTACTTC
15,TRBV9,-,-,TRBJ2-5,CASSPEGGLAETQYF,TGTGCCAGCAGCCCTGAAGGGGGATTGGCGGAGACCCAGTACTTC
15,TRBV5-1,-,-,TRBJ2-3,CASSHGGSSTDTQYF,TGCGCCAGCAGCCACGGCGGTTCTAGCACAGATACGCAGTATTTT
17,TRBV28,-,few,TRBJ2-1,CASSPGSQLGLRWEQFF,TGTGCCAGCAGCCCGGGCTCCCAATTGGGGCTGCGTTGGGAGCAGTTCTTC
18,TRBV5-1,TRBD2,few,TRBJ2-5,CASSPGTSGIKFGETQYF,TGCGCCAGCAGCCCCGGGACTAGCGGGATAAAGTTTGGAGAGACCCAGTACTTC
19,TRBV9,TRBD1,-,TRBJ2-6,CASSPRVLQGAAGANVLTF,TGTGCCAGCAGCCCCCGAGTCCTACAGGGGGCGGCAGGGGCCAACGTCCTGACTTTC
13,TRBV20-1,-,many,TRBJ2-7,CSQYRASSSEQYF,TGCAGCCAATACCGGGCCTCGTCGAGCGAGCAGTACTTC
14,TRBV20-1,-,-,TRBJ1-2,CSARDQRGGGGYTF,TGCAGTGCTAGAGATCAGAGAGGGGGGGGTGGCTACACCTTC
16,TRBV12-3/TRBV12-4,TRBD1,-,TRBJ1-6,CASCPTDRGNSSPLHF,TGTGCCAGCTGCCCGACGGACAGGGGCAATTCTTCACCCCTCCACTTT
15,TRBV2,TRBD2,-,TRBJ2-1,CASSELAGDHNEQFF,TGTGCCAGCAGTGAACTAGCGGGAGACCACAATGAGCAGTTCTTC
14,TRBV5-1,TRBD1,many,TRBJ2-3,CASSLSGQPDTQYF,TGCGCCAGCAGCCTATCGGGACAGCCAGATACGCAGTATTTT
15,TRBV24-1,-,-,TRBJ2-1,CATSDSRVSYNEQFF,TGTGCCACCAGTGATTCCAGAGTGTCGTACAATGAGCAGTTCTTC
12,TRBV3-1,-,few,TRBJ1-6,CASSQQNSPLHF,TGTGCCAGCAGCCAACAGAATTCACCCCTCCACTTT
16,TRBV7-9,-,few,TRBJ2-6,CASSLRASSGANVLTF,TGTGCCAGCAGTCTCAGGGCGAGCTCTGGGGCCAACGTCCTGACTTTC
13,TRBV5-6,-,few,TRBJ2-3,CASATQGEDTQYF,TGTGCCAGCGCTACACAGGGAGAAGATACGCAGTATTTT
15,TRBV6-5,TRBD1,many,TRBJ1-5,CASSNSGGPNQPQHF,TGTGCCAGCAGTAACTCAGGGGGCCCAAATCAGCCCCAGCATTTT
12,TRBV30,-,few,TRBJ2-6,CAWLSGANVLTF,TGTGCCTGGCTCTCTGGGGCCAACGTCCTGACTTTC